The clone carrying this T cell receptor beta chain was detected ten times or more. Its target is not known. CDR3 and TCR beta VDJ profiling relied on a genomic DNA template. MiXCR, applied by TCRdb to the reads, yields one record per CDR3 protein. The sample holds just over 400,000 distinct CDR3 sequences, around 72% seen once. CDR3 length equals 13 residues. Per the germline V gene, CDR1 is LNHDA and CDR2 is SQIVND (reference sequence). V was clipped by 3 bases and J by 5 bases, with 10 bases between them. This sample is drawn from a study of CD8+CD57+ T cells in acquired aplastic anemia. Background on the study: Sorted CD4+ and CD8+ cells gave a mean 3.2 ug DNA, range roughly 0.18 to 27.4 ug. There were 10 million to 12 million reads, on average, for CD4+ cells from healthy donors.

General observations from the study: The number of CD8+ CDR3 sequences shared by patients and controls was under 35. Patient and control CD8+ Simpson's diversity was not significantly different.

J is TRBJ2-5 and V is TRBV19; D call uncertain. What was sequenced was sorted CD4+, CD8+, or CD8+CD57+ T cells (not recorded which) from PBMCs. The sequence came from a human donor in good health, serving as a control. Here the CDR3 reads CASSITPGETQYF. In nucleotides, the CDR3 is TGTGCCAGTAGTATCACCCCCGGGGAGACCCAGTACTTC.